These 26 T cell receptor beta chains were sequenced from one sample in a study of blood T cell dynamics during melanoma immunotherapy. This sample's time point: pre-treatment baseline. Generated by immunoSEQ multiplex PCR, the TCRdb table keeps only in-frame clones and is missing some. The sample yields under 8,000 clones, approximately 88% seen once. The source was blood, collected from a patient treated with checkpoint blockade. Receptor source: a human donor with melanoma. Some clones in this sample may be carry-over from other donors' samples.

This clone was seen a handful of times. CDR3: CASSPRTSGNYEQYF. CDR3 nucleotide sequence: TGTGCCAGTAGTCCGAGGACTAGCGGGAACTACGAGCAGTACTTC. The chain employs TRBV19 and TRBJ2-7; 12 nucleotides line up with TRBD2. CDR1 is LNHDA and CDR2 is SQIVND in the germline V gene (reference sequence). Unmatched junction bases numbered 5, after V lost 5 bases and J lost 3 bases. The CDR3 is made up of 15 amino acids.

The chain recombines TRBV27 with TRBJ2-1; tentative D call: TRBD2 (6 bases). This CDR3 is 13 amino acids long. The V gene's germline CDR1 is MNHEY and CDR2 SMNVEV (reference sequence). The V end was cut by 2 bases, the J end by 16 bases, with 18 bases between. As DNA, the CDR3 is TGTGCCAGCAGTTTAAGCGGAGGGACCTTTAATTTCTTC. Amino acid sequence: CASSLSGGTFNFF.

This clone was found a few times. The chain uses TRBV6-1 and TRBJ2-4; tentatively, D is TRBD1 (6 bases). The CDR3 is made up of 14 amino acids. Per the germline V gene, CDR1 is MNHNS and CDR2 is SASEGT. Between the trimmed V and J ends, which lost 10 bases and 0 bases, there was a span of 13 bases. CDR3: CATRGPLAKNIQYF. CDR3 in DNA: TGTGCCACCAGGGGTCCTCTAGCCAAAAACATTCAGTACTTC.

This chain uses TRBV2 with TRBJ1-1, with 8 bases identical to TRBD1. V lost 11 bases, J lost 0 bases, and 8 bases stayed unmatched. The CDR3 spans 14 residues. Germline V gene data show CDR1 as SNHLY and CDR2 as FYNNEI. The CDR3 region is CASRTGQLNTEAFF. DNA for the CDR3: TGTGCCTCCCGGACAGGGCAATTGAACACTGAAGCTTTCTTT.

In this sample, this clone turned up a few times. The chain is built from TRBV5-1 and TRBJ2-3; the match to TRBD2 covers 8 bases. CDR1 and CDR2 from the germline V gene are SGHRS and YFSETQ. V trimming: 0 bases; J trimming: 2 bases; junction bases outside the gene matches: 8. CDR3 length equals 17 residues. The CDR3 region has the DNA TGCGCCAGCAGCTTGGAAGGAGCGGGGGAGGACACAGATACGCAGTATTTT. Translating gives CASSLEGAGEDTDTQYF.

The rearrangement links TRBV28 to TRBJ1-2; TRBD1 is a possible D gene (5 bases). This CDR3 has 12 residues. Trimming removed 4 bases at V and 8 bases at J, with 11 bases between. CDR1 and CDR2 from the germline V gene are MDHEN and SYDVKM. The CDR3 nucleotides read TGTGCCAGCAGTTGGGGCCCGGGAGGCTACACCTTC. Translating gives CASSWGPGGYTF.

The chain employs TRBV10-1 and TRBJ2-7; 7 bases map to TRBD2. Trimming removed 3 bases from V and 2 bases from J; junction bases left unmatched: 1. This CDR3 has 13 residues. Germline V gene sequence: CDR1 WNHNN, CDR2 SYGVQD (reference sequence). CDR3 bases: TGCGCCAGCAGTGAAGGACTAGCCTACGAGCAGTACTTC. Its protein is CASSEGLAYEQYF.

The chain joins TRBV15 to TRBJ2-2, with D possibly TRBD2 on 5 matching bases. The germline V gene has CDR1 LNHNV and CDR2 YYDKDF (reference sequence). The V and J ends lost 1 base and 7 bases respectively, with 10 bases between them. The CDR3 runs 14 residues. In nucleotides, the CDR3 is TGTGCCACCAGCAGAGGAGGGTTCGACGGGGAGCTGTTTTTT. Translating it yields CATSRGGFDGELFF.

The chain combines TRBV27 with TRBJ2-1; a possible D gene is TRBD1 (7 bases). The V and J ends lost 3 bases and 0 bases respectively, with 12 bases between them. The V gene's germline CDR1 is MNHEY and CDR2 SMNVEV (reference sequence). The CDR3 sequence is 16 residues long. This CDR3 reads CASSLEGASSYNEQFF. CDR3 in DNA: TGTGCCAGCAGTTTGGAGGGGGCGAGCTCCTACAATGAGCAGTTCTTC.

In its sample, this clone was seen once. This chain connects TRBV28 to TRBJ1-5; 9 bases map to TRBD1. This CDR3 spans 20 amino acids. Germline V gives CDR1 MDHEN, CDR2 SYDVKM. Trimming cost V 6 bases and J 2 bases; bases outside gene matches: 20. The CDR3 sequence is CASRVGDRDHFGRGNQPQHF. CDR3 nucleotides: TGTGCCAGCAGAGTCGGGGACAGGGACCACTTCGGAAGGGGCAATCAGCCCCAGCATTTT.

J is TRBJ2-2 and V is TRBV5-1; D perhaps matches TRBD1 (5 bases). With 4 bases removed from V and 5 bases from J, the gap between germline ends came to 12 bases. The CDR3 is 14 amino acids. CDR1 and CDR2 from the germline V gene are SGHRS and YFSETQ. CDR3 bases: TGCGCCAGCAGCAAGGACACGGTGACCGGGGAGCTGTTTTTT. This sequence encodes CASSKDTVTGELFF.

The chain has TRBV5-6 and TRBJ1-1, with no clear D. V dropped 4 bases and J dropped 0 bases, with 16 bases sitting between them. This CDR3 has 16 amino acids. The germline V gene encodes CDR1 SGHDT and CDR2 YYEEEE. CDR3 nucleotide sequence: TGTGCCAGCAGCCGGGCTGCCTTTTTTATGAACACTGAAGCTTTCTTT. Its protein is CASSRAAFFMNTEAFF.

The CDR3 loop reads CASRLPPRLAGFTDTQYF. The CDR3 DNA sequence: TGTGCCAGCAGACTCCCCCCCCGTTTAGCGGGTTTCACAGATACGCAGTATTTT. The V gene is TRBV7-9, the J gene TRBJ2-3; 7 bases are shared with TRBD2. CDR1 is SEHNR, CDR2 FQNEAQ, per germline (reference sequence). The CDR3 contains 18 residues. V lost 6 bases to trimming and J lost 2 bases; unmatched junction nucleotides: 17.

This clone was detected only once. In DNA form, the CDR3 reads TGTGCCAGCAACGGACAGCCCCAAGAGACCCAGTACTTC. Translating gives CASNGQPQETQYF. The chain uses TRBV6-5 and TRBJ2-5, with TRBD1 as a possible D gene (6 bases). The CDR3 spans 13 residues. CDR1 and CDR2 (germline): MNHEY, SVGAGI. Trimming left V 7 bases short and J 1 base short, with 10 bases between.

V and J are TRBV7-8 and TRBJ2-7; the D gene is possibly TRBD1 (5 bases). Deletions cut 2 bases from V and 1 base from J, with 12 bases between. This CDR3 comprises 15 residues. Germline V gives CDR1 SGHVS, CDR2 FQNEAQ. DNA of the CDR3: TGTGCCAGCAGCTTATTTCAGGGTTCGTCCTACGAGCAGTACTTC. Translating gives CASSLFQGSSYEQYF.

V and J are TRBV1 and TRBJ2-7; no check of the table's D call, TRBD2, against the DNA was made. TRBV1 is a documented pseudogene. This CDR3 has 20 residues. The CDR3 protein is CTSSPSRTSGRAGAPYEQYF. CDR3 DNA: TGCACCAGCAGCCCTTCTAGGACTAGCGGGAGGGCCGGGGCACCCTACGAGCAGTACTTC.

The chain links TRBV9 to TRBJ2-7; tentatively, D is TRBD2 (6 bases). This CDR3 comprises 15 residues. V was cut by 0 bases and J by 3 bases, with 13 bases left in between. Germline CDR1 and CDR2: SGDLS and YYNGEE. The CDR3 DNA is TGTGCCAGCAGCGTAGAGGAGGGTTTTGGCTACGAGCAGTACTTC. Translating gives CASSVEEGFGYEQYF.

The V gene is TRBV18, the J gene TRBJ1-6; D unclear. CDR3 length equals 16 residues. The V gene lost 3 bases and the J gene lost 7 bases, with 16 bases spanning the gap. Germline CDR1 reads KGHSH; CDR2 reads LQKENI. The CDR3 sequence is CASSPTGTAYNSPLHF. The CDR3 DNA reads as TGTGCCAGCTCACCGACGGGCACAGCTTACAATTCACCCCTCCACTTT.

The chain links TRBV2 to TRBJ2-3; no reliable D call. Trimming pared 6 bases from V and 5 bases from J, leaving 12 bases between. The CDR3 is 13 amino acids. Per germline, CDR1 SNHLY and CDR2 FYNNEI. The CDR3 region is CASSAPWGDTQYF. CDR3 DNA: TGTGCCAGCAGCGCCCCCTGGGGAGATACGCAGTATTTT.

The rearrangement uses TRBV6-1 and TRBJ1-2; 7 bases map to TRBD1. The CDR3 runs to 14 residues. V was clipped by 7 bases and J by 4 bases; unmatched bases: 9. Germline assignment: CDR1 MNHNS and CDR2 SASEGT. CDR3 coding DNA: TGTGCCAGCACCAGGATGGGGACAGCCTATGGCTACACCTTC. Amino acids: CASTRMGTAYGYTF.

As DNA, the CDR3 is TGTGCCAGCAGCACGAACAGGGGGCCTGGGGCCAACGTCCTGACTTTC. It codes for CASSTNRGPGANVLTF. The chain links TRBV11-2 to TRBJ2-6; 9 bases align to TRBD1. The junction had 4 bases not matched to a gene; V was cut back by 5 bases and J by 2 bases. Germline V gene lookup returns CDR1 SGHAT and CDR2 FQNNGV. The CDR3 has 16 amino acids.

The rearrangement links TRBV28 to TRBJ2-3, with D possibly being TRBD2 (6 bases). From germline, CDR1 is MDHEN and CDR2 SYDVKM. This CDR3 has 16 residues. V dropped 6 bases and J dropped 2 bases, with 18 bases sitting between them. For the CDR3, the DNA is TGTGCCAGCAGCTCACCGGGGGACCCTACCACAGATACGCAGTATTTT. Amino acid sequence: CASSSPGDPTTDTQYF. Based on the CDR3 plus reference TRBV28 and TRBJ2-3, the full variable domain is DVKVTQSSRYLVKRTGEKVFLECVQDMDHENMFWYRQDPGLGLRLIYFSYDVKMKEKGDIPEGYSVSREKKERFSLILESASTNQTSMYLCASSSPGDPTTDTQYFGPGTRLTVL.

This chain joins TRBV14 and TRBJ2-5, with TRBD2 matching over 10 bases. J gave up 1 base and V 0 bases, and 11 bases lay outside the gene matches. This CDR3 has 19 amino acids. Germline CDR1 is SGHDN and CDR2 is FVKESK. The CDR3 spells CASSQERGLALTLQETQYF. For the CDR3, the DNA is TGTGCCAGCAGCCAAGAAAGGGGACTAGCGCTTACCCTCCAAGAGACCCAGTACTTC.

The genes are TRBV7-2 and TRBJ1-2; no clear D. The V gene's germline CDR1 is SGHTA and CDR2 FQGNSA. The V and J ends lost 5 bases and 4 bases respectively, with 5 bases between them. This CDR3 comprises 11 residues. For the CDR3, the DNA is TGTGCCAGCAGCCCCGGCTATGGCTACACCTTC. Residues: CASSPGYGYTF.

The chain has TRBV6-5 and TRBJ1-1; TRBD1 is a possible D gene (6 bases). The V gene's germline CDR1 is MNHEY and CDR2 SVGAGI. The V gene lost 5 bases and the J gene lost 11 bases, with 12 bases spanning the gap. CDR3 length equals 11 residues. CDR3 DNA sequence: TGTGCCAGCAGTGACAGGTTCTCGGCTTTCTTT. Its translation: CASSDRFSAFF.

This chain connects TRBV10-1 to TRBJ1-1; D unresolved. The germline CDR1 and CDR2 sequences are WNHNN and SYGVQD (reference sequence). With 6 bases removed from V and 0 bases from J, the gap between germline ends came to 14 bases. The CDR3 covers 15 residues. This CDR3 reads CASSLRRSVNTEAFF. CDR3 sequence (DNA): TGCGCCAGCAGCCTACGACGGAGTGTGAACACTGAAGCTTTCTTT.